The present T cell receptor beta chain was sequenced within a study of T cells after yellow fever vaccination. This clonotype was picked up many times. A single record per CDR3 protein comes from TCRdb applying MiXCR to the 5' RACE reads. The data show fewer than 400,000 distinct CDR3 sequences, over 8.5% seen once. The CDR3 has 14 amino acids. Germline V gene sequence: CDR1 SEHNR, CDR2 FQNEAQ (reference sequence). The V end lost 2 bases, the J end lost 5 bases, and 12 bases lay between the germline ends. Material: CD4+ T cells sorted from PBMCs, obtained 45 days after the yellow fever booster vaccination. This clonotype originated in a man younger than 30 who received the YFV17D yellow fever vaccine. The chain recombines TRBV7-9 with TRBJ1-1; D remains unclear. CDR3: CASSLSAGPTEAFF. Written as DNA, the CDR3 is TGTGCCAGCAGCTTATCGGCGGGTCCGACTGAAGCTTTCTTT.